This is a list of T cell receptor beta chains from one sample in a study of blood T cell repertoires in COVID-19. Profiled with immunoSEQ multiplex PCR; TCRdb holds only in-frame clones, not every one. Found here are about 400,000 clones, approximately 86% of them singletons; the top ten hold roughly 7.2%. Material: peripheral blood. All receptors derive from a woman aged 60-75 years with COVID-19, enrolled during active disease. Each CDR3 is given with its conserved first and last residue. Fields, in order: clone size, D gene, J gene, V gene, CDR3 protein, CDR3 DNA. D genes are given only for firm matches. Only some rows state a clone size, as once, few, many or a class for expanded clones.

NA TRBD2 TRBJ2-5 TRBV2 CAGLAGAQETQYF TGTGCGGGCCTAGCGGGGGCCCAAGAGACCCAGTACTTC
NA TRBD1 TRBJ2-5 TRBV2 CASSTGDFVKTQYF TGTGCCAGCAGTACAGGGGATTTCGTAAAGACCCAGTACTTC
NA NA TRBJ1-2 TRBV11-3 CASSLPGERYGYTF TGTGCCAGCAGCTTACCAGGGGAGCGATATGGCTACACCTTC
NA TRBD1 TRBJ2-2 TRBV20-1 CSASSWTGTNTGELFF TGCAGTGCTAGTTCCTGGACAGGGACGAACACCGGGGAGCTGTTTTTT
few NA TRBJ1-1 TRBV4-3 CASSQQGQNTEAFF TGCGCCAGCAGCCAGCAGGGACAGAACACTGAAGCTTTCTTT
NA TRBD1 TRBJ2-5 TRBV6-5 CASRNEQGTGETQYF TGTGCCAGCAGAAACGAACAGGGGACGGGTGAGACCCAGTACTTC
once NA TRBJ1-5 TRBV10-1 CASSDPKDSQSSNQPQHF TGCGCCAGCAGTGACCCAAAAGACAGTCAAAGTAGCAATCAGCCCCAGCATTTT
once TRBD1 TRBJ1-2 TRBV28 CASSGQGHYGYTF TGTGCCAGCAGTGGACAGGGGCACTATGGCTACACCTTC
NA TRBD1 TRBJ2-2 TRBV19 CASSVTGGTNTGELFF TGTGCCAGTAGTGTCACAGGGGGGACGAACACCGGGGAGCTGTTTTTT
NA NA TRBJ1-1 TRBV7-8 CASTLIGDTEAFF TGTGCCAGCACCTTAATCGGGGACACTGAAGCTTTCTTT
NA NA TRBJ1-1 TRBV7-9 CASMRVQANTEAFF TGTGCCAGCATGAGGGTTCAGGCAAACACTGAAGCTTTCTTT
few TRBD1 TRBJ2-3 TRBV2 CASSAWTGGGTDTQYF TGTGCCAGCAGTGCTTGGACAGGGGGGGGCACAGATACGCAGTATTTT
NA TRBD1 TRBJ1-1 TRBV12-3/TRBV12-4 CASRDRRVTEAFF TGTGCCAGCAGGGACAGGCGTGTAACTGAAGCTTTCTTT
NA NA TRBJ1-1 TRBV11-3 CASSLDRDLGEAFF TGTGCCAGCAGCTTAGACAGGGATTTAGGTGAAGCTTTCTTT
NA NA TRBJ1-1 TRBV3-1/TRBV3-2 CASSLPGVLNTEAFF TGTGCCAGCAGCCTTCCCGGAGTGCTGAACACTGAAGCTTTCTTT
NA TRBD2 TRBJ2-1 TRBV11-2 CASSLDSGGSYNEQFF TGTGCCAGCAGCTTAGATAGCGGGGGCTCCTACAATGAGCAGTTCTTC
NA NA TRBJ1-4 TRBV6-2/TRBV6-3 CASSYSSGGGGEKLFF TGTGCCAGCAGTTACTCGTCCGGGGGAGGCGGTGAAAAACTGTTTTTT
NA NA TRBJ1-2 TRBV7-8 CASSLGGGANYYGYTF TGTGCCAGCAGCTTAGGAGGAGGGGCAAATTACTATGGCTACACCTTC
NA NA TRBJ2-5 TRBV6-2/TRBV6-3 CASSYAVRETQYF TGTGCCAGCAGTTACGCGGTTAGGGAGACCCAGTACTTC
NA TRBD2 TRBJ2-1 TRBV10-3 CAISGGGVSGTRSSYNEQFF TGTGCCATCAGCGGTGGGGGGGTTAGCGGGACCCGGAGCTCCTACAATGAGCAGTTCTTC
NA NA TRBJ2-5 TRBV7-3 CASSLTTSPRETQYF TGTGCCAGCAGCTTAACTACTAGCCCTCGGGAGACCCAGTACTTC
NA TRBD2 TRBJ2-5 TRBV30 CAWSPGTSGLSQETQYF TGTGCCTGGAGTCCCGGGACTAGCGGGTTATCCCAAGAGACCCAGTACTTC
once TRBD1 TRBJ1-3 TRBV5-1 CASSRGTGERSGNTIYF TGCGCCAGCAGCCGTGGGACAGGTGAACGCTCTGGAAACACCATATATTTT
NA TRBD1 TRBJ1-1 TRBV5-1 CASSDGQDREAFF TGCGCCAGCAGCGATGGACAGGACCGAGAAGCTTTCTTT
NA NA TRBJ1-5 TRBV7-2 CASSPLRGSNQPQHF TGTGCCAGCAGCCCCCTGCGAGGGAGCAATCAGCCCCAGCATTTT
NA TRBD2 TRBJ2-1 TRBV9 CASSVGTSGGNEQFF TGTGCCAGCAGCGTAGGGACTAGCGGGGGAAATGAGCAGTTCTTC
NA NA TRBJ1-2 TRBV7-9 CASSITTGNGYTF TGTGCCAGCAGCATAACCACAGGGAATGGCTACACCTTC
NA TRBD1 TRBJ1-2 TRBV5-1 CASRSSTGQSKNGYTF TGCGCCAGCAGATCCTCGACGGGACAGTCGAAAAATGGCTACACCTTC
few NA TRBJ1-1 TRBV12-3/TRBV12-4 CASSPRLLPAFF TGTGCCAGCAGTCCTAGGTTACTACCGGCTTTCTTT
NA TRBD2 TRBJ2-1 TRBV6-4 CASSGLAGGPENEQFF TGTGCCAGCAGTGGTCTAGCGGGGGGGCCAGAAAATGAGCAGTTCTTC
NA NA TRBJ1-2 TRBV6-2/TRBV6-3 CASSDGARIGYTF TGTGCCAGCAGTGATGGGGCGCGGATCGGCTACACCTTC
NA NA TRBJ2-1 TRBV6-5 CASSYSGSYNEQFF TGTGCCAGCAGTTACTCGGGCAGCTACAATGAGCAGTTCTTC